The 14 T cell receptor beta chains given below trace back to one sample, sequenced in a study of neoadjuvant anti-PD-1 for oral cavity cancer. Only in-frame clones appear in the TCRdb table, and some are missing; sequencing was by immunoSEQ multiplex PCR. The sample lists roughly 14,000 clones; 71% were seen once. Specimen: PBMCs, collected before nivolumab (anti-PD-1) treatment. The receptor set was obtained from a person between 40 and 80 years old with oral cavity squamous cell carcinoma.

As concerns this clone: Distinct nucleotide sequences in the sample also encode this CDR3. The rearrangement joins TRBV20-1 to TRBJ2-1, with D uncertain. The length of the CDR3 is 11 residues. Trimming pared 2 bases from V and 6 bases from J, leaving 5 bases between. From germline, CDR1 is DFQATT and CDR2 SNEGSKA (reference sequence). CDR3 residues: CSARTSNEQFF. In DNA form, the CDR3 reads TGCAGTGCTAGAACCAGCAATGAGCAGTTCTTC.

This chain connects TRBV6-6 to TRBJ2-1; D is uncertain. This CDR3 region has 14 residues. Per the germline V gene, CDR1 is MNHNY and CDR2 is SVGAGI (reference sequence). V gave up 8 bases and J gave up 0 bases, with 11 bases separating them. CDR3: CASSDLSSYNEQFF. The CDR3 DNA reads TGTGCCAGCTCTGACTTGAGCTCCTACAATGAGCAGTTCTTC.

This clone was counted a single time. This sequence joins TRBV19 and TRBJ2-2; D is unclear. Germline CDR1 is LNHDA and CDR2 is SQIVND (reference sequence). The V gene lost 5 bases and the J gene lost 6 bases, with 16 bases spanning the gap. The CDR3 covers 15 residues. The CDR3 nucleotides are TGTGCCAGTAGTCCAACAACCTCTTGGGCCGGGGAGCTGTTTTTT. This sequence encodes CASSPTTSWAGELFF.

This clone was detected only a few times. V and J are TRBV6-5 and TRBJ2-7, with D uncertain. This CDR3 is built from 14 residues. Germline-derived CDR1 and CDR2 are MNHEY and SVGAGI. V lost 2 bases, J lost 1 base, and 9 bases lay in between. CDR3 bases: TGTGCCAGCAGTTACGGGGTCTGGTCCTACGAGCAGTACTTC. Translation gives CASSYGVWSYEQYF.

The rearrangement links TRBV5-1 to TRBJ1-1; maybe TRBD1 (5 bases). Trimming shortened V by 5 bases and J by 3 bases, and 17 bases separated the two germline ends. The CDR3 loop spans 15 amino acids. Germline V gene lookup returns CDR1 SGHRS and CDR2 YFSETQ. The CDR3 DNA is TGCGCCAGCAGGAGACACCCTTGGGGGTACACTGAAGCTTTCTTT. Translated, it gives CASRRHPWGYTEAFF.

The rearrangement uses TRBV4-2 and TRBJ1-2; tentative D call: TRBD1 (5 bases). Trimming took off 1 base at V and 4 bases at J, with 13 bases between the two ends. Per the germline V gene, CDR1 is LGHNA and CDR2 is YNFKEQ. The CDR3 is 15 amino acids. The CDR3 loop is CASSQGQGEGYGYTF. CDR3 sequence (DNA): TGTGCCAGCAGCCAAGGTCAGGGAGAGGGCTATGGCTACACCTTC.

This clone came up a few times. The chain joins TRBV30 to TRBJ1-1, with TRBD1 matching over 7 bases. With V trimmed by 0 bases and J by 7 bases, 11 bases remained unmatched. The CDR3 is 15 amino acids. The germline gives CDR1 GTSNPN, CDR2 SVGIG (reference sequence). In nucleotides, the CDR3 is TGTGCCTGGAGTGTACTGGCAACAGGGGACGGTGAAGCTTTCTTT. Encoded protein: CAWSVLATGDGEAFF.

Notes on this clone: A read error may produce the germline difference seen at one junction end. The chain joins TRBV5-1 to TRBJ2-3; 7 bases are a match to TRBD2. CDR1 and CDR2 (germline): SGHRS, YFSETQ. The CDR3 is made up of 14 amino acids. The CDR3 sequence is CASSLGGAADTQYF. In DNA, the CDR3 is TGCGCCAGCAGTTTGGGAGGGGCCGCGGATACGCAGTATTTT.

The J gene is TRBJ1-6, the V gene TRBV6-1; possibly TRBD1 for D (5 bases). The CDR3 runs to 15 residues. CDR1 MNHNS and CDR2 SASEGT come from the germline V gene. V lost 4 bases and J lost 8, with 15 bases in between. CDR3 region: CASSVRGAGDSPLHF. The CDR3, as DNA: TGTGCCAGCAGTGTTAGGGGCGCCGGGGATTCACCCCTCCACTTT.

The chain joins TRBV11-2 to TRBJ1-4; 9 bases map to TRBD1. The CDR3 totals 17 residues. Germline V lookup: CDR1 SGHAT, CDR2 FQNNGV. Losses at the gene ends were 4 bases for V and 2 bases for J; bases not matched to a gene: 8. DNA of the CDR3: TGTGCCAGCAGCTACGGGACAGGGAAGATTACTAATGAAAAACTGTTTTTT. Its protein product is CASSYGTGKITNEKLFF. Full variable domain (rest looked up from reference TRBV11-2 and TRBJ1-4): EAGVAQSPRYKIIEKRQSVAFWCNPISGHATLYWYQQILGQGPKLLIQFQNNGVVDDSQLPKDRFSAERLKGVDSTLKIQPAKLEDSAVYLCASSYGTGKITNEKLFFGSGTQLSVL.

The chain employs TRBV6-1 and TRBJ2-1; weak D call: TRBD2 (6 bases). Germline CDR1 and CDR2: MNHNS and SASEGT. The CDR3 sequence is 15 residues long. The V end lost 6 bases, the J end lost 4 bases, and 16 bases lay between the germline ends. CDR3 bases: TGTGCCAGCAGCGGTGAGGTGGAGGGGTACAATGAGCAGTTCTTC. Protein sequence: CASSGEVEGYNEQFF.

The rearrangement joins TRBV4-1 to TRBJ1-2; D not certain. Per germline, CDR1 MGHRA and CDR2 YSYEKL. CDR3 length: 13 residues. V was pared by 1 base and J by 8 bases, with 11 bases between. The CDR3 coding sequence is TGCGCCAGCAGCCAAGGGTCTTCGTTGGGCTACACCTTC. Its translation is CASSQGSSLGYTF.

The chain joins TRBV11-2 to TRBJ1-2; D not certain. V shed 5 bases and J shed 4 bases, with 17 bases lying between them. Germline loops: CDR1 SGHAT, CDR2 FQNNGV. There are 15 residues in the CDR3. CDR3 DNA sequence: TGTGCCAGCAGCGCGTTGGCCAGCAACCCCTATGGCTACACCTTC. Protein sequence: CASSALASNPYGYTF.

The chain combines TRBV28 with TRBJ1-2; no reliable D call. The CDR3 extends over 16 amino acids. CDR1 is MDHEN, CDR2 SYDVKM, per germline. Trimming stripped 1 base from V and 3 bases from J, with 15 bases between. The CDR3 coding sequence is TGTGCCAGCAGTTTATTCGGGGTACATGACGACTATGGCTACACCTTC. Its translation is CASSLFGVHDDYGYTF.